The 3 T cell receptor beta chains given below trace back to one sample, sequenced in a study of radiation and T cells in renal cell carcinoma. Method: immunoSEQ multiplex PCR; TCRdb's copy keeps in-frame clones and lacks some. This table holds 70,000 to 95,000 clones, approximately 83% found once. Time point here: baseline pretreatment blood. Treatment: 15 Gy SBRT to primary tumor, nephrectomy 4 weeks later. Source: blood, taken from a patient whose treatment included radiotherapy and nephrectomy. These receptor sequences come from a man aged 55 to 70 with renal cell carcinoma.

The V and J genes are TRBV4-2 and TRBJ1-4, with 8 bases matching TRBD1. V shed 0 bases, J shed 8 bases, and the junction held 8 bases outside the gene matches. Per germline, CDR1 LGHNA and CDR2 YNFKEQ. The CDR3 runs to 16 residues. The CDR3 region has the DNA TGTGCCAGCAGCCAAGAAATAGGACAGGGAGGGGAAAAACTGTTTTTT. Translating gives CASSQEIGQGGEKLFF.

This sequence joins TRBV6-4 and TRBJ2-5, with D hard to call. This CDR3 region has 13 residues. Germline V gene sequence: CDR1 MRHNA, CDR2 SNTAGT. Trimming stripped 6 bases from V and 1 base from J, with 9 bases between. The CDR3 here is CASSRQLQETQYF. The CDR3 DNA reads TGTGCCAGCAGCCGACAACTCCAAGAGACCCAGTACTTC.

The chain carries TRBV5-1 and TRBJ2-7, with TRBD1 matching 8 bases. V lost 4 bases and J lost 4; bases outside the gene matches: 7. CDR3 length equals 14 residues. Germline CDR1 SGHRS, CDR2 YFSETQ. The CDR3 nucleotides read TGCGCCAGCAGCCTGGGACAGGCCAGTTACGAGCAGTACTTC. This codes for CASSLGQASYEQYF.